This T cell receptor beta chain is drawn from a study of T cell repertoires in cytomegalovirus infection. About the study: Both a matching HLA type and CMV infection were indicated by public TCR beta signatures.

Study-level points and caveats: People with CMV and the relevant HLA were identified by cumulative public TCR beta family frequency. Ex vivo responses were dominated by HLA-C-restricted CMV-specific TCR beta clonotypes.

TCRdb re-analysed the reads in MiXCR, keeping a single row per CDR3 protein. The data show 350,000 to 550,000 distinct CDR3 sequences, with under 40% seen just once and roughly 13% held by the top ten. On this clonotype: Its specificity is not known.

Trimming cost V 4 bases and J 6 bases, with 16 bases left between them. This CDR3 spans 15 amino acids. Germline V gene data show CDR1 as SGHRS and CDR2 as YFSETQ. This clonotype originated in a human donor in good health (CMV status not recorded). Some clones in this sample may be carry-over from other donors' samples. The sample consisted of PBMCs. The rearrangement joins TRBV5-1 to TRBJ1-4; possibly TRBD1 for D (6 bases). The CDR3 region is CASSMTGRGDEKLFF. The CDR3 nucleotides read TGCGCCAGCAGCATGACAGGCAGAGGGGATGAAAAACTGTTTTTT.